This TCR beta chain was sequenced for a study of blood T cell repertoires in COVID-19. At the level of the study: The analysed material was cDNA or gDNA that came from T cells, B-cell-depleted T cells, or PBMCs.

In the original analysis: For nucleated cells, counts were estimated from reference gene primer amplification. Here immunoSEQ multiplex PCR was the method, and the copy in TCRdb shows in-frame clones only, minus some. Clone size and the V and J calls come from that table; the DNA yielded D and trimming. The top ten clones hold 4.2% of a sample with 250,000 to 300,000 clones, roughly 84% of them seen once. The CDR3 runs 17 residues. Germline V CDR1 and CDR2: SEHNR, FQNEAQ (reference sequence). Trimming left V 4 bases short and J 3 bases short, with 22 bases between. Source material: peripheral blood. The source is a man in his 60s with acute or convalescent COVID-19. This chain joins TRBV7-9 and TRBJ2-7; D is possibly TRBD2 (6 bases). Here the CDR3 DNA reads TGTGCCAGCAGCTCTCTCGGAGCGGGTGAGGGTCGCTACGAGCAGTACTTC. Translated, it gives CASSSLGAGEGRYEQYF.